The 10 T cell receptor beta chains given below trace back to one sample, sequenced in a study of OX40 agonist ivuxolimab in advanced cancers. Method: immunoSEQ multiplex PCR; TCRdb's copy keeps in-frame clones and lacks some. The repertoire holds about 58,000 clones, with roughly 88% as singletons. Sample: CD4+ or CD8+ T cells sorted from blood, taken in a trial of the OX40 agonist ivuxolimab. All receptors come from an adult with an advanced solid tumor such as melanoma, head and neck, liver or kidney cancer.

The rearrangement joins TRBV10-3 to TRBJ2-7; 7 bases line up with TRBD1. Germline V gene sequence: CDR1 ENHRY, CDR2 SYGVKD. The length of the CDR3 is 14 residues. The V segment lost 7 bases and the J segment 2 bases; nucleotides outside the gene matches: 8. This chain's CDR3 is CAITQGTVTYEQYF. The CDR3 DNA is TGTGCCATCACCCAGGGGACAGTTACCTACGAGCAGTACTTC.

J is TRBJ1-3 and V is TRBV6-1; D is uncertain. This CDR3 is 15 amino acids long. Trimming took 11 bases from V and 4 from J, leaving 21 bases between them. The germline V gene encodes CDR1 MNHNS and CDR2 SASEGT. CDR3 loop: CASNERRVSGNTIYF. In DNA, the CDR3 is TGTGCCTCCAACGAAAGAAGGGTGTCCGGAAACACCATATATTTT.

V gene TRBV6-1 combines with J gene TRBJ2-1, with 11 bases fitting TRBD2. Germline values: CDR1 MNHNS, CDR2 SASEGT. Losses at the gene ends were 4 bases for V and 5 bases for J; bases not matched to a gene: 7. The CDR3 has 16 amino acids. DNA for the CDR3: TGTGCCAGCAGTGTAGCCGGGACTAGCGGCCACAATGAGCAGTTCTTC. Protein product: CASSVAGTSGHNEQFF.

The chain employs TRBV18 and TRBJ1-2; a weak D match, TRBD1 (5 bases). Germline V lookup: CDR1 KGHSH, CDR2 LQKENI. Between the trimmed V and J ends, which lost 2 bases and 3 bases, there was a span of 7 bases. This CDR3 comprises 13 residues. For the CDR3, the DNA is TGTGCCAGCTCACCAACCAGGGACTATGGCTACACCTTC. Amino acids: CASSPTRDYGYTF.

This chain links TRBV19 with TRBJ2-2, with D possibly called TRBD1 or TRBD2 (5 bases each). This CDR3 comprises 15 residues. The germline V and J ends were trimmed by 4 bases and 0 bases, with 9 bases remaining between them. Per germline, CDR1 LNHDA and CDR2 SQIVND (reference sequence). The CDR3 coding sequence is TGTGCCAGTAGTACCCGGGACCCGAACACCGGGGAGCTGTTTTTT. It translates to CASSTRDPNTGELFF.

The CDR3 coding sequence is TGCGCCAGCAGTGGGACAACTAATGAAAAACTGTTTTTT. Protein product: CASSGTTNEKLFF. The chain couples TRBV4-1 to TRBJ1-4; D unclear. Trimming took off 6 bases at V and 0 bases at J, with 5 bases between the two ends. Germline V CDR1 and CDR2: MGHRA, YSYEKL. The CDR3 length is 13 residues.

The chain links TRBV10-1 to TRBJ2-3; D unclear. CDR1 and CDR2 from the germline V gene are WNHNN and SYGVQD (reference sequence). V lost 2 bases, J lost 0 bases, and 6 bases lay in between. The CDR3 is made up of 14 amino acids. The CDR3 DNA reads TGCGCCAGCAGTGAGAGCATTAGCACAGATACGCAGTATTTT. It is translated as CASSESISTDTQYF.

The J gene is TRBJ2-3, the V gene TRBV19; 8 nucleotides match TRBD1. V was clipped by 5 bases and J by 7 bases; unmatched bases: 5. Germline values: CDR1 LNHDA, CDR2 SQIVND (reference sequence). This CDR3 has 13 residues. CDR3 nucleotide sequence: TGTGCCAGTAGTCTGGACAGGGAGAATACGCAGTATTTT. As protein: CASSLDRENTQYF.

V is TRBV5-1 and J is TRBJ2-3; D may be TRBD1 (5 bases). The CDR3 is 17 amino acids. From germline, CDR1 is SGHRS and CDR2 YFSETQ. V shed 2 bases and J shed 1 base, with 17 bases lying between them. The CDR3 loop is CASSFPPNLRGTDTQYF. In nucleotides, the CDR3 is TGCGCCAGCAGCTTCCCTCCGAATCTCAGGGGCACAGATACGCAGTATTTT.

CDR3 DNA: TGTGCCAGCAGCGTCTCGACTAGCGGTCATTACAATGAGCAGTTCTTC. Its protein is CASSVSTSGHYNEQFF. V usage is TRBV21-1 and J usage is TRBJ2-1; TRBD2, the D gene given by the table, was not confirmed from the DNA. TRBV21-1 is classified as a pseudogene. The CDR3 consists of 16 residues.